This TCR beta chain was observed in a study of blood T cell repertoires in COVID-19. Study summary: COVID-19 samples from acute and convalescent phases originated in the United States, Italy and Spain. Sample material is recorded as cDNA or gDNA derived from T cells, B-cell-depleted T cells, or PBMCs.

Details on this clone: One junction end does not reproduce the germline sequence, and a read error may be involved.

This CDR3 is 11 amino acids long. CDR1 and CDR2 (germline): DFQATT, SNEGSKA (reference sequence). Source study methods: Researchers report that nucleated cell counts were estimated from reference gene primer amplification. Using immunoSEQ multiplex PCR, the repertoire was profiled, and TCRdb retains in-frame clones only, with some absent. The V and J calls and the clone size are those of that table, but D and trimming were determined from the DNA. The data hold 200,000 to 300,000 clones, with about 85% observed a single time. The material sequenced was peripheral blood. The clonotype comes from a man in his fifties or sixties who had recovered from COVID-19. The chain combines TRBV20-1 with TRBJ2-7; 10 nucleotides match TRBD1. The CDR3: CSASMGTGEDF. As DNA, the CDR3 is TGCAGTGCTAGTATGGGGACAGGGGAGGACTTC.